This T cell receptor (beta chain) came from a study of stem cell transplantation in POMP-related autoinflammatory disease. In the study overall: CD8+ T cells were low and CD4+ cells naive-skewed before transplant.

Study observations and caveats: Unique TRB V-J gene pairings were limited in number in patients with PRAID.

Details on this clone: Its antigen is as yet unknown.

The trim removed 0 bases at V and 3 bases at J, leaving 6 bases unmatched. CDR1 SGHRS and CDR2 YFSETQ come from the germline V gene. This CDR3 spans 16 amino acids. PRAID featured prominent immunodeficiency. Profiled with immunoSEQ multiplex PCR; TCRdb holds only in-frame clones, not every one. The sample contains some 30,000 clones, almost 90% of which appear only once. The sequence came from a human donor with POMP-related autoinflammation and immune dysregulation (PRAID). The specimen comprised CD4+ T cells from PBMCs, sampled before stem cell transplantation. The chain has TRBV5-1 and TRBJ2-5, with 9 bases lining up with TRBD2. The CDR3 sequence is CASSLGGSGREETQYF. The CDR3 region has the DNA TGCGCCAGCAGCTTGGGAGGTAGCGGGAGAGAAGAGACCCAGTACTTC.